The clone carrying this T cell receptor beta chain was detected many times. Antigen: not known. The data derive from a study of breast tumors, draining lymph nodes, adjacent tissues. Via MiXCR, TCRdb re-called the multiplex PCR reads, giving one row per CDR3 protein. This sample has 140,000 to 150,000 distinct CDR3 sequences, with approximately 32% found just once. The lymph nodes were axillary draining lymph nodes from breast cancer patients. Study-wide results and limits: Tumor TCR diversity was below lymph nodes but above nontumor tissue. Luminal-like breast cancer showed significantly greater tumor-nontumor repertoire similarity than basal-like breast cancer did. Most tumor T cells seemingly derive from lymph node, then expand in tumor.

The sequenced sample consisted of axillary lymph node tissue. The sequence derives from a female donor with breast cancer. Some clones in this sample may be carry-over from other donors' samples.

CDR3 DNA: TGTGCCAGCAGCGTAGACCGTAATGAGCAGTTCTTC. It translates to CASSVDRNEQFF. The chain employs TRBV9 and TRBJ2-1; D uncertain. The germline V gene has CDR1 SGDLS and CDR2 YYNGEE. This CDR3 spans 12 amino acids. The V end lost 0 bases, the J end lost 7 bases, and 5 bases lay between the germline ends.